Each of the 21 T cell receptor beta chains below was sequenced from the same sample in a study of T-cell reconstitution after alpha-beta-depleted transplantation in children. Researchers prepared the TCRbeta library using unique molecular identifiers, the study reports. Each CDR3 protein gets one entry after TCRdb re-called the PCR reads with MiXCR. The table has approximately 390,000 distinct CDR3 sequences, about a tenth seen once. The material sequenced was PBMCs from the stem cell graft donor, taken from the stem cell graft. Receptors were obtained from a human donor who donated a stem cell graft to a child with acute myeloid leukemia.

This clonotype was detected ten times or more. The rearrangement joins TRBV12-3 or TRBV12-4 to TRBJ1-2; D remains unclear. V shed 4 bases and J shed 0 bases, with 6 bases lying between them. The CDR3 runs 13 residues. The chain's CDR3 is CASSSLANYGYTF. Here the CDR3 DNA reads TGTGCCAGCAGTTCCCTAGCTAACTATGGCTACACCTTC.

CDR3 bases: TGTGCCAGCAGTCGGGGGGAGAATGGCTACACCTTC. This sequence encodes CASSRGENGYTF. The rearrangement links TRBV12-3 or TRBV12-4 to TRBJ1-2; D is possibly TRBD1 (5 bases). Deletions cut 5 bases from V and 6 bases from J, with 10 bases between. The CDR3 has 12 amino acids.

This clonotype was detected only a few times. This chain links TRBV5-1 with TRBJ1-3; D remains ambiguous. CDR1 and CDR2 (germline): SGHRS, YFSETQ. The V end lost 4 bases, the J end lost 4 bases, and 24 bases lay between the germline ends. This CDR3 is built from 18 residues. The CDR3 sequence is CASSLATLSQRGGNTIYF. The CDR3 region has the DNA TGCGCCAGCAGCCTCGCTACCCTTTCGCAGAGAGGAGGAAACACCATATATTTT.

This clonotype showed up many times. The chain combines TRBV27 with TRBJ1-2; D might be TRBD1 (6 bases). The V and J ends lost 2 bases and 3 bases respectively, with 10 bases between them. The CDR3 is 14 residues long. Germline V gene sequence: CDR1 MNHEY, CDR2 SMNVEV (reference sequence). CDR3 sequence: CASSLGGGDYGYTF. The CDR3 coding sequence is TGTGCCAGCAGTTTAGGGGGGGGCGACTATGGCTACACCTTC.

For this clonotype: This could be a read error, since a much larger clone is one nucleotide away. J is TRBJ2-3 and V is TRBV9, with 9 bases that match TRBD2. After removal of 3 bases from V and 0 bases from J, the junction contained 2 bases not matched to a gene. The germline V gene encodes CDR1 SGDLS and CDR2 YYNGEE. The CDR3 totals 15 residues. The CDR3 DNA reads TGTGCCAGCAGCGCGACTAGCGGTAGCACAGATACGCAGTATTTT. The encoded protein is CASSATSGSTDTQYF.

The chain employs TRBV6-5 and TRBJ1-2, with D tentatively TRBD1 (6 bases). The CDR3 is 16 residues long. Trimming stripped 1 base from V and 1 base from J, with 13 bases between. Germline V gene sequence: CDR1 MNHEY, CDR2 SVGAGI. The CDR3 region has the DNA TGTGCCAGCAGTTACTGGGACACCAGCCTTAACTATGGCTACACCTTC. Encoded protein: CASSYWDTSLNYGYTF.

This clonotype was seen at least ten times. The genes are TRBV12-3 or TRBV12-4 and TRBJ2-7; D possibly corresponds to TRBD1 (6 bases). Deletions cut 11 bases from V and 0 bases from J, with 20 bases between. The CDR3 spans 15 residues. CDR3 loop: CAVGKTGSSSYEQYF. For the CDR3, the DNA is TGTGCCGTCGGGAAGACAGGATCAAGCTCCTACGAGCAGTACTTC.

The CDR3 DNA sequence: TGTGCCAGCAGTTTCGCAGGGGGCTCCTATAATTCACCCCTCCACTTT. Translating gives CASSFAGGSYNSPLHF. The V and J genes are TRBV12-3 or TRBV12-4 and TRBJ1-6, with TRBD1 matching over 7 bases. The V segment lost 3 bases and the J segment 0 bases; nucleotides outside the gene matches: 2. CDR3 length equals 16 residues.

This clonotype showed up many times. The CDR3: CASSSGTGGETQYF. CDR3 DNA sequence: TGTGCCAGCAGTTCCGGGACAGGGGGAGAGACCCAGTACTTC. The gene calls are TRBV12-3 or TRBV12-4 and TRBJ2-5; TRBD1 aligns across 11 bases. CDR3 length: 14 residues. Germline trimming cut 4 bases from V and 4 bases from J; bases unmatched to any gene: 2.

This clonotype appeared many times. The chain is built from TRBV6-7 and TRBJ2-3, with 11 positions matching TRBD2. TRBV6-7 carries the ORF label, with uncertain function. V was pared by 4 bases and J by 2 bases, with 2 bases of the junction left unmatched. The CDR3 loop spans 15 amino acids. This CDR3 reads CASSLGLAVTDTQYF. The CDR3 DNA follows: TGTGCCAGCAGTTTGGGACTAGCGGTCACAGATACGCAGTATTTT.

The chain recombines TRBV30 with TRBJ1-1, with D unclear. The CDR3 is 13 amino acids. Germline assignment: CDR1 GTSNPN and CDR2 SVGIG (reference sequence). Between the trimmed V and J ends, which lost 3 bases and 0 bases, there was a span of 8 bases. The CDR3 sequence: CAWRVGLNTEAFF. The CDR3 nucleotides are TGTGCCTGGAGGGTAGGGCTGAACACTGAAGCTTTCTTT.

This clonotype was found many times. The chain uses TRBV4-1 and TRBJ1-1, with a tentative D call TRBD1 (5 bases). This CDR3 contains 14 residues. Germline lookup yields CDR1 MGHRA and CDR2 YSYEKL. Trimming shortened V by 0 bases and J by 5 bases, and 10 bases separated the two germline ends. The CDR3 DNA sequence: TGCGCCAGCAGCCAAGAAATGGGGCCAACTGAAGCTTTCTTT. Amino acid sequence: CASSQEMGPTEAFF.

This clonotype was picked up many times. The J gene is TRBJ2-1, the V gene TRBV3-1; a possible D gene is TRBD2 (6 bases). Germline CDR1 LGHDT, CDR2 YNNKEL (reference sequence). V dropped 4 bases and J dropped 6 bases, with 16 bases sitting between them. CDR3 length: 15 amino acids. The CDR3 DNA is TGTGCCAGCAGCCTAGCTAGCGCGTGGAGCAATGAGCAGTTCTTC. Translating gives CASSLASAWSNEQFF.

This clonotype was found a few times. The CDR3 protein is CASSLILAVQETQYF. The CDR3 nucleotides are TGTGCCAGCAGCCTTATACTAGCGGTTCAAGAGACCCAGTACTTC. V gene TRBV5-6 combines with J gene TRBJ2-5, with TRBD2 identical over 8 bases. Germline V gives CDR1 SGHDT, CDR2 YYEEEE. CDR3 length equals 15 residues. Trimming took 4 bases from V and 2 from J; bases not matched to a gene: 7.

This clonotype appeared a few times. This chain connects TRBV24-1 to TRBJ2-1, with TRBD1 matching over 9 bases. The CDR3 is made up of 16 amino acids. The ends lost 5 bases at V and 1 base at J; junction bases unmatched: 5. Germline assignment: CDR1 KGHDR and CDR2 SFDVKD. DNA of the CDR3: TGTGCCACCAGTGGTACAGGGGGCCGTTCCTACAATGAGCAGTTCTTC. Encoded protein: CATSGTGGRSYNEQFF.

As for this clonotype: The junction departs from germline at one end; a sequencing error may be responsible. This rearrangement joins TRBV4-2 to TRBJ1-3; D gene unclear. This CDR3 has 15 amino acids. Germline CDR1 reads LGHNA; CDR2 reads YNFKEQ. The CDR3: CASSQRAGYGDTIYF. DNA for the CDR3: TGTGCCAGCAGCCAGAGGGCGGGATATGGAGACACCATATATTTT.

This clonotype was found a few times. This chain connects TRBV18 to TRBJ1-1; D is possibly TRBD1 (6 bases). CDR3 length equals 15 residues. V shed 0 bases and J shed 3 bases, with 11 bases lying between them. CDR1 is KGHSH and CDR2 is LQKENI in the germline V gene. For the CDR3, the DNA is TGTGCCAGCTCACCACCGGGGGGCTTGGACACTGAAGCTTTCTTT. As protein: CASSPPGGLDTEAFF.

The chain joins TRBV7-2 to TRBJ2-1; TRBD2 aligns across 10 bases. CDR3 size: 16 residues. Germline CDR1 and CDR2: SGHTA and FQGNSA. The ends lost 0 bases at V and 3 bases at J; junction bases unmatched: 2. CDR3 loop: CASSLALAGDYNEQFF. The CDR3 bases are TGTGCCAGCAGCTTAGCCCTAGCGGGAGACTACAATGAGCAGTTCTTC.

CDR3 sequence (DNA): TGTGCCAGCAGCCCCGCCCCGCTCAGCTCCCTCCACTTT. Translated: CASSPAPLSSLHF. The chain has TRBV7-9 and TRBJ1-6; D gene unclear. Germline V gene data show CDR1 as SEHNR and CDR2 as FQNEAQ (reference sequence). Trimming took 5 bases from V and 14 from J, leaving 16 bases between them. The CDR3 covers 13 residues.

The gene calls are TRBV14 and TRBJ2-3, with D possibly TRBD2 on 6 matching bases. The CDR3 length is 16 residues. CDR1 SGHDN and CDR2 FVKESK come from the germline V gene. V was cut by 4 bases and J by 4 bases, with 18 bases left in between. This CDR3 reads CASSLYRDGEADTQYF. CDR3 coding DNA: TGTGCCAGCAGCCTCTACCGGGACGGGGAGGCAGATACGCAGTATTTT.

This clonotype appeared a few times. The chain carries TRBV4-1 and TRBJ1-1, with 8 bases that match TRBD1. Germline loops: CDR1 MGHRA, CDR2 YSYEKL. Unmatched junction bases numbered 8, after V lost 3 bases and J lost 8 bases. The CDR3 length is 14 residues. This CDR3 is CASSHLPGQGEAFF. The CDR3 DNA reads TGCGCCAGCAGCCACCTCCCAGGACAGGGAGAAGCTTTCTTT.